A selection of T cell receptor beta chains follows, all from one sample in a study of human T cells and chemical hapten exposure. A single record per CDR3 protein comes from TCRdb applying MiXCR to the RACE reads. The repertoire holds over 300,000 distinct CDR3 sequences, approximately 5.1% seen once, with 2.6% in the top ten. Here the sequenced sample was whole blood, taken in connection with sensitization to the hapten diphenylcyclopropenone (DPC). These receptors all come from a woman aged 45-59 years with alopecia areata. Some clones in this sample may be carry-over from other donors' samples. CDR3s include the opening cysteine and the closing phenylalanine or tryptophan. Each record gives: V gene, clone size, D gene, J gene, CDR3 DNA, CDR3 protein. The D gene is left open where the match is weak. Not all rows give a size; the values are once, few, many and, for expanded clones, a class.

TRBV6-1,few,NA,TRBJ1-2,TGTGCCAGCAGCCCCAGGCCCCCGACGGTGACTTCTAACTATGGCTACACCTTC,CASSPRPPTVTSNYGYTF
TRBV28,NA,NA,TRBJ2-7,TGTGCCAGCGGGGTTAGCCTTTCCTACGAGCAGTACTTC,CASGVSLSYEQYF
TRBV20-1,NA,TRBD2,TRBJ2-5,TGCAGTGCTAGAGATACCGGGAGGTACCAAGAGACCCAGTACTTC,CSARDTGRYQETQYF
TRBV2,few,NA,TRBJ1-5,TGTGCCAGCAGGACTAGGACGGGTAATCAGCCCCAGCATTTT,CASRTRTGNQPQHF
TRBV5-6,few,NA,TRBJ1-5,TGTGCCAGCAGTTCGGGTAGGCGGGACAATCAGCCCCAGCATTTT,CASSSGRRDNQPQHF
TRBV30,NA,NA,TRBJ2-3,TGTGCCTGGAGTGTAGGGACGGGCACAGATACGCAGTATTTT,CAWSVGTGTDTQYF
TRBV7-2,many,TRBD2,TRBJ2-1,TGTGCCAGCAGCTCCCCCCGTTTAGCAGCGGGGGGGCGTTCCTACAATGAGCAGTTCTTC,CASSSPRLAAGGRSYNEQFF
TRBV6-5,many,NA,TRBJ2-5,TGTGCCAGCACCCCCCCCGGGGGGCTCCAAGAGACCCAGTACTTC,CASTPPGGLQETQYF
TRBV6-8,few,NA,TRBJ2-1,TGTGCCAGCACCCGTGAGTCCTACAATGAGCAGTTCTTC,CASTRESYNEQFF
TRBV20-1,NA,NA,TRBJ1-4,TGCAGTGCTAGGAGAGGGGGATCCGAAAAACTGTTTTTT,CSARRGGSEKLFF
TRBV2,many,NA,TRBJ2-3,TGTGCCAGCAGTCTTAGTGAACTCCAATCTGGTGATACGCAGTATTTT,CASSLSELQSGDTQYF
TRBV27,few,NA,TRBJ2-2,TGTGCCAGCAGTTTACACGGGGGCGGGGAGCTGTTTTTT,CASSLHGGGELFF
TRBV28,many,TRBD1,TRBJ1-1,TGTGCCAGTAGGACAGGGGGGGCTGCGGCTTTCTTT,CASRTGGAAAFF
TRBV4-3,NA,TRBD2,TRBJ2-1,TGCGCCAGCAGCCCCAGGTCTCTAGCGGGAGTTAGTGAGCAGTTCTTC,CASSPRSLAGVSEQFF
TRBV4-3,many,TRBD1,TRBJ1-6,TGCGCCAGCAAGGACAGGGTGGATTCACCCCTCCACTTT,CASKDRVDSPLHF
TRBV12-3/TRBV12-4,many,NA,TRBJ1-1,TGTGCCAGCGTTAGGACTGAAGCTTTCTTT,CASVRTEAFF
TRBV10-2,many,NA,TRBJ1-6,TGCGCCAGCAGTGAGTCGGGCAGGGCCTTTAATTCACCCCTCCACTTT,CASSESGRAFNSPLHF
TRBV7-8,few,NA,TRBJ1-5,TGTGCCAGCAGCCCCCGGCCTTTACATAGCAATCAGCCCCAGCATTTT,CASSPRPLHSNQPQHF
TRBV12-3/TRBV12-4,many,TRBD1,TRBJ2-2,TGTGCCAGCAATGAGGACAGGGCTGGGGAGCTGTTTTTT,CASNEDRAGELFF
TRBV21-1,many,NA,TRBJ1-5,TGTGCCAGCGGGAGGAGGGCGCGCAATCAGCCCCAGCATTTT,CASGRRARNQPQHF
TRBV20-1,NA,TRBD2,TRBJ2-1,TGCAGTGCTAGGACTAGCGGGAGCCGAACCTACAATGAGCAGTTCTTC,CSARTSGSRTYNEQFF
TRBV10-3,NA,TRBD2,TRBJ2-1,TGTGCCATCAGTGGGGCTAGCGGGGGCCGCTCCTACAATGAGCAGTTCTTC,CAISGASGGRSYNEQFF
TRBV7-9,few,TRBD1,TRBJ2-1,TGTGCCAGCCGGTTAGGGACAGGGAATGAGCAGTTCTTC,CASRLGTGNEQFF
TRBV24-1,many,NA,TRBJ2-1,TGTGCCACCAGTGATTTGCCGGGTGAGCAGTTCTTC,CATSDLPGEQFF
TRBV4-2,many,NA,TRBJ1-5,TGTGCCAGCAGTCAGGGAAGCAATCAGCCCCAGCATTTT,CASSQGSNQPQHF
TRBV18,few,TRBD1,TRBJ1-1,TGTGCCAGCTCACTCGACAGGGGAGAAACGATGGCTTTCTTT,CASSLDRGETMAFF
TRBV9,few,TRBD2,TRBJ2-1,TGTGCCAGCAGCGTAGGGAACAGCGGGAGGGCCTTGTTCTTC,CASSVGNSGRALFF
TRBV29-1,few,TRBD1,TRBJ1-1,TGCAGCGTTGCGCCCTCGACGACAGGGGCGAACACTGAAGCTTTCTTT,CSVAPSTTGANTEAFF
TRBV6-5,few,NA,TRBJ2-7,TGTGCCAGCAGCCCTGGGAGATTATACGAGCAGTACTTC,CASSPGRLYEQYF
TRBV6-6,once,NA,TRBJ1-1,TGTGCCACAACCCGTGAGACTGAAGCTTTCTTT,CATTRETEAFF
TRBV15,many,NA,TRBJ2-7,TGTGCCACCAGCAGAGATCGGGGGGCTTCCTACGAGCAGTACTTC,CATSRDRGASYEQYF
TRBV5-5,NA,TRBD1,TRBJ2-7,TGTGCCAGCAGCTACGGGACAGGGGGATTCTACGAGCAGTACTTC,CASSYGTGGFYEQYF
TRBV7-2,many,NA,TRBJ2-5,TGTGCCAGCAGCTTAGCTGGCCGGGGGACTCCCGGAGAGACCCAGTACTTC,CASSLAGRGTPGETQYF
TRBV12-3/TRBV12-4,many,TRBD1,TRBJ2-3,TGTGCCAACAGGGGGCCTAGCACAGATACGCAGTATTTT,CANRGPSTDTQYF
TRBV6-5,many,NA,TRBJ2-3,TGTGCCAGCAGCCAGAATACCCGGGGCACAGATACGCAGTATTTT,CASSQNTRGTDTQYF
TRBV13,NA,NA,TRBJ1-2,TGTGCCAGCAGCTTAGGCTCAGGGGAGGGCTACACCTTC,CASSLGSGEGYTF
TRBV28,many,NA,TRBJ2-5,TGTGCCAGCAGTACGGGGCGCGGGGTCCATCAGTACTTC,CASSTGRGVHQYF
TRBV15,many,TRBD1,TRBJ1-6,TGTGCCACCAGCAGGGGACAGAGCTCCTATAATTCACCCCTCCACTTT,CATSRGQSSYNSPLHF
TRBV20-1,many,TRBD2,TRBJ2-2,TGCAGTGCCCCCCGACTAGCGGGAGGTGGCACCGGGGAGCTGTTTTTT,CSAPRLAGGGTGELFF
TRBV21-1,many,NA,TRBJ2-5,TGTGCCAGCAGCAAATCTACAGGACTAGCGGAGAACCAAGAGACCCAGTACTTC,CASSKSTGLAENQETQYF
TRBV7-9,many,TRBD1,TRBJ2-5,TGTGCCAGCAGCTTCAGGACAGGGACAGAGACCCAGTACTTC,CASSFRTGTETQYF
TRBV14,NA,NA,TRBJ2-2,TGTGCCAGCAGCCAGGGAGGACCCTCCGGGGAGCTGTTTTTT,CASSQGGPSGELFF
TRBV2,few,TRBD2,TRBJ2-7,TGTGCCAGCACCGTCGGCGGGAGGGAGCAGTACTTC,CASTVGGREQYF
TRBV18,many,TRBD1,TRBJ2-5,TGTGCCAGCTCACCACTTAACAGGGGCCAAGAGACCCAGTACTTC,CASSPLNRGQETQYF
TRBV7-9,NA,NA,TRBJ2-3,TGTGCCAGCAATCCCCCCGGAGTCACAGATACGCAGTATTTT,CASNPPGVTDTQYF